This TCR beta chain derives from a study of blood T cell repertoires in COVID-19. Study background: PBMCs, B-cell-depleted T cells, or T cells were the source of the cDNA or gDNA that made up the material.

Original methodology: Reference gene primer amplification yielded estimated nucleated cell counts. Here immunoSEQ multiplex PCR was the method, and the copy in TCRdb shows in-frame clones only, minus some. The DNA gave D and trimming, while V, J and clone size come from that table. This sample has 150,000 or so clones, with more than 85% found just once. A note on this clone: The identical CDR3 is also encoded by other nucleotide sequences in the sample.

Cohorts were determined from participant-reported clinical history. The recovered donors of Cohort 3 showed two negative PCRs, clearance, or symptom resolution. Germline CDR1 reads SGHRS; CDR2 reads YFSETQ. This CDR3 comprises 14 residues. The V end lost 2 bases, the J end lost 0 bases, and 5 bases lay between the germline ends. The chain links TRBV5-1 to TRBJ1-4; D remains ambiguous. The sequencing input was PBMCs or T cells enriched from blood (not recorded which). This receptor was taken from a woman aged 45-59 years who had recovered from COVID-19. The CDR3 DNA is TGCGCCAGCAGCTTCTCGGCAACTAATGAAAAACTGTTTTTT. This translates into CASSFSATNEKLFF.